The text below deals with one T cell receptor beta chain. This sample is part of a study of technical replicates of blood from a few donors. Sequenced by immunoSEQ multiplex PCR; TCRdb stores in-frame clones only, minus some. The sample shows more than 75,000 clones, over 95% of them seen only once. V shed 3 bases and J shed 7 bases, with 10 bases lying between them. The V gene's germline CDR1 is GTSNPN and CDR2 SVGIG (reference sequence). The CDR3 is made up of 11 amino acids. Sequencing used T cells isolated from PBMCs. This chain links TRBV30 with TRBJ2-7; no clear D. This clonotype was sampled from a human donor in good health. CDR3 coding DNA: TGTGCCTGGAGCTCAACAAATGAGCAGTACTTC. Encoded protein: CAWSSTNEQYF.